The source of this T cell receptor beta chain is a study of sequential checkpoint blockade in melanoma. The wider study: Randomization was 1:1 between first-line nivolumab→ipilimumab and ipilimumab→nivolumab. TCRbeta immunosequencing was performed on DNA from over 90 pretreatment melanoma tumor samples. After nivolumab or ipilimumab alone, approximately 22 patients had week-13 rebiopsies. Study conclusions and caveats: Mutational load did not correlate with tumor T-cell fraction or clonality.

This clone was seen more than once but under ten times. Its antigen is currently unknown. Noted treatment: randomized to nivolumab then ipilimumab (arm A) or the reverse (arm B). Measured with immunoSEQ multiplex PCR; TCRdb has only the in-frame clones, and not every one. Of approximately 13,000 clones listed, 25% to 35% were seen once; the top ten hold over 15%. The ends lost 5 bases at V and 4 bases at J; junction bases unmatched: 6. CDR3 size: 14 residues. The germline gives CDR1 SGHNT, CDR2 YENEEA. The TCR sequence derives from a human donor with melanoma. The source material was tumor tissue (inferred from file names), sampled from a patient given nivolumab and ipilimumab in sequence. The J gene is TRBJ2-3, the V gene TRBV11-3, with 7 nucleotides matching TRBD1. The CDR3 loop reads CASSLGQGADTQYF. The CDR3, as DNA: TGTGCCAGCAGCCTAGGGCAGGGGGCAGATACGCAGTATTTT.